The clone carrying this T cell receptor beta chain appeared a single time. Its antigen is currently unknown. When nine to ten days of culture had elapsed, CD4+ T cells were isolated. All study participants received two doses of BNT162b2 or mRNA-1273 vaccine. Vaccine recipients lacked prior SARS-CoV-2 infection and had negative nucleocapsid antibodies. Sequencing used immunoSEQ multiplex PCR; TCRdb keeps in-frame clones, though not all of them. Of 66,000 or so clones in the sample, around 70% were seen once. These data come from a study of vaccination effects on CD4 cells after COVID-19. Study-wide background: Post-vaccine sampling occurred a median 72 days after the second dose.

This CDR3 is built from 15 residues. CDR1 and CDR2 from the germline V gene are LNHDA and SQIVND (reference sequence). Germline trimming cut 3 bases from V and 7 bases from J; bases unmatched to any gene: 7. The chain combines TRBV19 with TRBJ1-4, with 8 bases identical to TRBD1. This specimen was CD4+ T cells from PBMCs cultured without peptide, taken after COVID-19 vaccination. This TCR was recovered from a human donor who received a COVID-19 vaccine. The CDR3 DNA is TGTGCCAGTAGTATTGGAGGGACAGGAGGTGAAAAACTGTTTTTT. Translated, it gives CASSIGGTGGEKLFF.